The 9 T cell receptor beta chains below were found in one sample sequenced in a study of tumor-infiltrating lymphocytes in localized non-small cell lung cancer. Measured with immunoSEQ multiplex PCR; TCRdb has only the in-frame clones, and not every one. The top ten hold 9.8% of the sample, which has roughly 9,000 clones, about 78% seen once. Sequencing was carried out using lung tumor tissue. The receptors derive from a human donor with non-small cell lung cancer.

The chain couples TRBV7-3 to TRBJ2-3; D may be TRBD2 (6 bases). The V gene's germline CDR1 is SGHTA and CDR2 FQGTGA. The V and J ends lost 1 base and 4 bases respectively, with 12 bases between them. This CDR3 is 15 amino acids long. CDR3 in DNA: TGTGCCAGCAGCTTAAGGGGTGGGGAGGCAGATACGCAGTATTTT. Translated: CASSLRGGEADTQYF.

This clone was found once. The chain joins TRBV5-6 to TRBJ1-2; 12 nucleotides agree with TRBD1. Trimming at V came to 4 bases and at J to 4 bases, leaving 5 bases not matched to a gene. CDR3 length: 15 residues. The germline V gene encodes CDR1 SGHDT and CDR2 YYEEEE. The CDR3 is CASSPGDRGLYGYTF. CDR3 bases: TGTGCCAGCAGCCCAGGGGACAGGGGGCTCTATGGCTACACCTTC.

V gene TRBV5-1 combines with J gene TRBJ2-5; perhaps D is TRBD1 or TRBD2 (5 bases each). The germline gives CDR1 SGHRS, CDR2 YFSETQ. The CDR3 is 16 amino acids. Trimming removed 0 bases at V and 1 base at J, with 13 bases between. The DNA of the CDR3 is TGCGCCAGCAGCTTGGGGGGGACGGGGCCCCAAGAGACCCAGTACTTC. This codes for CASSLGGTGPQETQYF.

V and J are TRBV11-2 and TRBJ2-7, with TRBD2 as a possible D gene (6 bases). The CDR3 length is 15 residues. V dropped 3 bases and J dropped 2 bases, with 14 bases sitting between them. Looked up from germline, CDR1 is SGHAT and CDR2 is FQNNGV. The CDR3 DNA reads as TGTGCCAGCAGCTTGGGAAAGGGAGGCCCCTACGAGCAGTACTTC. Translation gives CASSLGKGGPYEQYF.

The CDR3 spells CASSPPEQGAEQYF. The CDR3 nucleotides read TGTGCCAGCTCACCACCCGAGCAGGGTGCAGAGCAGTACTTC. The J gene is TRBJ2-7, the V gene TRBV18, with D tentatively TRBD1 (5 bases). V lost 0 bases to trimming and J lost 7 bases, with 13 bases between them. This CDR3 has 14 residues. Germline V CDR1 and CDR2: KGHSH, LQKENI.

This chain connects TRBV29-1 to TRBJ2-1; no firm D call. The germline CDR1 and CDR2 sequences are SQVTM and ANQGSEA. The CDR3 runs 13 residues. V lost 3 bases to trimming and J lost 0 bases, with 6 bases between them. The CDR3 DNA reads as TGCAGCGTTGATTACCACTCCTACAATGAGCAGTTCTTC. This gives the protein CSVDYHSYNEQFF.

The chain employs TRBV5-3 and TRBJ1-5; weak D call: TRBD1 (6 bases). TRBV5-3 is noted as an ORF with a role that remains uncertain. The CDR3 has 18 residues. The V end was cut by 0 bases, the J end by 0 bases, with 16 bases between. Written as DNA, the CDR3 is TGTGCCAGAAGCTTGGGGCTCGAGGGGGGGTATAGCAATCAGCCCCAGCATTTT. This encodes CARSLGLEGGYSNQPQHF.

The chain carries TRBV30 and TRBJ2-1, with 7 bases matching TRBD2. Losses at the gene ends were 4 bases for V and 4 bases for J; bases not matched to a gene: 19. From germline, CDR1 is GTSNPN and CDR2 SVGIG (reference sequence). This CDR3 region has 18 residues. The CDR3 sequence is CAWTVTTSGASGYNEQFF. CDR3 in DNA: TGTGCCTGGACGGTCACAACCAGTGGGGCTAGCGGATACAATGAGCAGTTCTTC.

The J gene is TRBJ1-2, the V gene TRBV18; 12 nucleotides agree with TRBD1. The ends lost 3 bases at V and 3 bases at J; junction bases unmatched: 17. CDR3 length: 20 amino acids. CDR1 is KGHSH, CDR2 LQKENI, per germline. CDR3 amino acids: CASSPFLLPGTGGMDYGYTF. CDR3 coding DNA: TGTGCCAGCTCACCTTTCCTCCTTCCGGGGACAGGGGGCATGGACTATGGCTACACCTTC.